This T cell receptor beta chain originates from a study of identifying expanded T cells in peripheral blood. Study results and caveats: About 1.2 clones differed between technical replicates, versus approximately 17 and 20 over time. Variance in clone template counts between approximately two-week samples significantly increased with total template count across all healthy donors.

No infections or other immune events were documented during collection. Generated by immunoSEQ multiplex PCR, the TCRdb table keeps only in-frame clones and is missing some. The profile shows more than 50,000 clones, roughly four fifths of them singletons. This clone was counted a single time. Its antigen is unidentified. The sequenced sample consisted of blood. The receptor comes from a person aged 18 to 75 in good health.

CDR3 nucleotide sequence: TGTGCCAGCAGCCCTAGCGGGAGGGCCGGTCGAGGGGAGCAGTACTTC. It codes for CASSPSGRAGRGEQYF. The chain employs TRBV5-4 and TRBJ2-7; 12 nucleotides align to TRBD2. Germline-derived CDR1 and CDR2 are SGHNT and YYREEE (reference sequence). With 4 bases clipped from V and 7 bases from J, the junction kept 12 bases outside the gene matches. The CDR3 consists of 16 residues. Full variable domain (missing parts from reference TRBV5-4 and TRBJ2-7): ETGVTQSPTHLIKTRGQQVTLRCSSQSGHNTVSWYQQALGQGPQFIFQYYREEENGRGNFPPRFSGLQFPNYSSELNVNALELDDSALYLCASSPSGRAGRGEQYFGPGTRLTVT.